A single sample is the source of the 19 T cell receptor beta chains below, sequenced in a study of radiotherapy plus CTLA-4 blockade in lung cancer. Assay used: immunoSEQ multiplex PCR; TCRdb lists only in-frame clones, some missing. The sample records roughly 100,000 clones, about four fifths being singletons. The sample here was peripheral blood, taken from a patient treated with radiotherapy plus ipilimumab. Receptors were obtained from a human donor with non-small cell lung cancer that progressed on radiotherapy plus ipilimumab.

J is TRBJ2-2 and V is TRBV30; D might be TRBD1 or TRBD2, each matching 6 bases. This CDR3 contains 16 residues. Between the trimmed V and J ends, which lost 0 bases and 2 bases, there was a span of 13 bases. The germline V gene encodes CDR1 GTSNPN and CDR2 SVGIG (reference sequence). The CDR3 is CAWSVRGTTNTGELFF. The CDR3 nucleotides are TGTGCCTGGAGTGTACGGGGGACAACAAACACCGGGGAGCTGTTTTTT.

The V call is TRBV9, the J call TRBJ2-3, with 11 bases fitting TRBD2. With V trimmed by 4 bases and J by 6 bases, 4 bases remained unmatched. The CDR3 spans 14 residues. Germline assignment: CDR1 SGDLS and CDR2 YYNGEE. CDR3 nucleotide sequence: TGTGCCAGCAGCCCTAGCGGGAGGAGTGATACGCAGTATTTT. Protein: CASSPSGRSDTQYF.

The rearrangement links TRBV6-6 to TRBJ1-2; D gene unclear. Germline-derived CDR1 and CDR2 are MNHNY and SVGAGI (reference sequence). V lost 0 bases and J 5 bases, leaving 10 bases between the germline ends. The CDR3 consists of 14 residues. CDR3 sequence reads: CASSYSYQEYGYTF. The CDR3 DNA sequence: TGTGCCAGCAGTTACTCGTACCAGGAGTATGGCTACACCTTC.

A note on this clone: One junction end disagrees with the germline gene, perhaps due to a read error. This rearrangement joins TRBV6-1 to TRBJ1-1, with 9 bases matching TRBD1. Germline CDR1 MNHNS, CDR2 SASEGT. The CDR3 contains 13 residues. This CDR3 reads CASREGQGNGAFF. As DNA, the CDR3 is TGTGCCAGCAGGGAAGGACAGGGGAATGGAGCTTTCTTT.

As concerns this clone: Other DNA sequences within the sample encode an identical CDR3. The chain employs TRBV18 and TRBJ2-5, with 7 bases lining up with TRBD1. This CDR3 region has 13 residues. Germline CDR1 KGHSH, CDR2 LQKENI. V was clipped by 2 bases and J by 5 bases; unmatched bases: 2. CDR3 DNA: TGTGCCAGCTCACCAAGGGGGCTGGAGACCCAGTACTTC. It is translated as CASSPRGLETQYF.

This clone was detected only once. J is TRBJ1-2 and V is TRBV5-1; 7 bases match TRBD1. This CDR3 is built from 15 residues. Per the germline V gene, CDR1 is SGHRS and CDR2 is YFSETQ. Losses at the gene ends were 4 bases for V and 7 bases for J; bases not matched to a gene: 13. CDR3: CASSKQTGAKPGYTF. Here the CDR3 DNA reads TGCGCCAGCAGCAAACAAACAGGGGCGAAGCCTGGCTACACCTTC.

The chain carries TRBV5-4 and TRBJ2-3; the D gene is possibly TRBD1 (6 bases). CDR1 SGHNT and CDR2 YYREEE come from the germline V gene (reference sequence). The CDR3 contains 15 residues. Trimming stripped 5 bases from V and 4 bases from J, with 17 bases between. The CDR3 DNA follows: TGTGCCAGCAGAATCGACAGGAACAGAGCAGATACGCAGTATTTT. Amino acids: CASRIDRNRADTQYF.

This chain connects TRBV5-1 to TRBJ2-2; D unclear. Trimming stripped 0 bases from V and 4 bases from J, with 10 bases between. The CDR3 covers 15 residues. The germline V gene encodes CDR1 SGHRS and CDR2 YFSETQ. CDR3 protein: CASSLEAGPTGELFF. DNA of the CDR3: TGCGCCAGCAGCTTGGAAGCAGGCCCCACCGGGGAGCTGTTTTTT. The whole variable domain, filled in from reference TRBV5-1 and TRBJ2-2, reads KAGVTQTPRYLIKTRGQQVTLSCSPISGHRSVSWYQQTPGQGLQFLFEYFSETQRNKGNFPGRFSGRQFSNSRSEMNVSTLELGDSALYLCASSLEAGPTGELFFGEGSRLTVL.

The chain employs TRBV28 and TRBJ1-3, with D maybe TRBD1 (5 bases). Germline V gene sequence: CDR1 MDHEN, CDR2 SYDVKM. The V end was cut by 4 bases, the J end by 3 bases, with 25 bases between. There are 19 residues in the CDR3. CDR3 in amino acids: CASSSWRVSGTYGGNTIYF. The CDR3 DNA sequence: TGTGCCAGCAGTTCGTGGCGGGTCTCGGGGACCTACGGTGGAAACACCATATATTTT.

This chain uses TRBV5-4 with TRBJ2-3; D is ambiguous. V gave up 4 bases and J gave up 5 bases, with 11 bases separating them. This CDR3 has 13 amino acids. The germline V gene has CDR1 SGHNT and CDR2 YYREEE (reference sequence). CDR3 in amino acids: CASSHPAGDTQYF. For the CDR3, the DNA is TGTGCCAGCAGCCACCCGGCCGGAGATACGCAGTATTTT.

The chain recombines TRBV10-3 with TRBJ2-3, with TRBD2 matching over 8 bases. This CDR3 has 14 residues. V shed 9 bases, J shed 2 bases, and the junction held 7 bases outside the gene matches. Germline lookup yields CDR1 ENHRY and CDR2 SYGVKD. CDR3 sequence reads: CAMRSGSATDTQYF. CDR3 bases: TGTGCCATGAGAAGCGGGAGTGCCACAGATACGCAGTATTTT.

The rearrangement uses TRBV5-8 and TRBJ2-3, with D uncertain. Germline V gene lookup returns CDR1 SGHTS and CDR2 YDEGEE. V lost 4 bases and J lost 0, with 18 bases in between. The CDR3 runs 17 residues. CDR3 residues: CASSDGRRPASTDTQYF. CDR3 in DNA: TGTGCCAGCAGCGACGGCCGGCGCCCAGCGAGCACAGATACGCAGTATTTT.

The chain combines TRBV6-5 with TRBJ1-2; D possibly corresponds to TRBD1 (5 bases). In germline, CDR1 is MNHEY, CDR2 SVGAGI. The CDR3 is 13 residues long. V lost 7 bases, J lost 4 bases, and 13 bases lay in between. The CDR3 loop reads CASTTGTVYGYTF. The CDR3 DNA reads TGTGCCAGCACCACCGGGACGGTCTATGGCTACACCTTC.

V is TRBV30 and J is TRBJ1-5; maybe TRBD1 (6 bases). V was cut by 2 bases and J by 4 bases, with 9 bases left in between. Germline V lookup: CDR1 GTSNPN, CDR2 SVGIG (reference sequence). The CDR3 has 13 amino acids. The CDR3 bases are TGTGCCTGGAGTTATCAGGGGAATCAGCCCCAGCATTTT. The encoded protein is CAWSYQGNQPQHF.

This chain connects TRBV11-3 to TRBJ2-2, with D perhaps matching TRBD1 or TRBD2 (6 bases each). Germline loops: CDR1 SGHNT, CDR2 YENEEA. Trimming cost V 6 bases and J 3 bases, with 14 bases left between them. The CDR3 spans 15 residues. The CDR3 sequence is CASRPGGRDTGELFF. Here the CDR3 DNA reads TGTGCCAGCAGACCCGGGGGCCGGGACACCGGGGAGCTGTTTTTT.

The chain combines TRBV5-4 with TRBJ1-4; 7 nucleotides agree with TRBD1. The CDR3 runs 15 residues. Trimming at V came to 4 bases and at J to 4 bases, leaving 7 bases not matched to a gene. Germline assignment: CDR1 SGHNT and CDR2 YYREEE (reference sequence). CDR3 sequence: CASSNLRDSNEKLFF. DNA for the CDR3: TGTGCCAGCAGCAACCTCCGGGACAGTAATGAAAAACTGTTTTTT.

The chain couples TRBV4-1 to TRBJ2-1; D is undetermined. Trimming shortened V by 8 bases and J by 7 bases, and 6 bases separated the two germline ends. The germline V gene encodes CDR1 MGHRA and CDR2 YSYEKL. The CDR3 is 10 amino acids. The CDR3 DNA is TGCGCCAGCGGGCTTAATGAGCAGTTCTTC. Protein product: CASGLNEQFF.

The chain employs TRBV5-1 and TRBJ2-3, with no clear D. The CDR3 loop spans 15 amino acids. V was trimmed by 1 base and J by 2 bases, leaving 11 bases between them. Germline V gene sequence: CDR1 SGHRS, CDR2 YFSETQ. CDR3 in amino acids: CASSLFGRATDTQYF. The CDR3 region has the DNA TGCGCCAGCAGCTTGTTTGGCAGAGCCACAGATACGCAGTATTTT.

The V call is TRBV23-1, the J call TRBJ2-6; 9 bases are a match to TRBD1. TRBV23-1 is an open reading frame whose function is uncertain. J lost 2 bases, V lost 3 bases, and 8 bases had no gene match. This CDR3 is built from 18 residues. CDR3 protein: CASSQPGQGPPGANVLTF. The CDR3 nucleotides read TGCGCCAGCAGTCAGCCGGGACAGGGACCCCCTGGGGCCAACGTCCTGACTTTC.